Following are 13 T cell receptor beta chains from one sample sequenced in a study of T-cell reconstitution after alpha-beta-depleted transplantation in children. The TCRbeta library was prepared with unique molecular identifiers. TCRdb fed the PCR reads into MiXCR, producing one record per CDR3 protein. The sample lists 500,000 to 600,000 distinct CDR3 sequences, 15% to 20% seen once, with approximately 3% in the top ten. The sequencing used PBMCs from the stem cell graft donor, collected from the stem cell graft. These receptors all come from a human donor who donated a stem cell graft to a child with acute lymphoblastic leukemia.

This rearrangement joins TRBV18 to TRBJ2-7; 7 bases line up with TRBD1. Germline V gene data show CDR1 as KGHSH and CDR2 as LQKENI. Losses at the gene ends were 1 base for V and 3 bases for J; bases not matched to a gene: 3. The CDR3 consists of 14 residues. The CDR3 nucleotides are TGTGCCAGCTCACCACAGGGGGCAATCTACGAGCAGTACTTC. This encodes CASSPQGAIYEQYF.

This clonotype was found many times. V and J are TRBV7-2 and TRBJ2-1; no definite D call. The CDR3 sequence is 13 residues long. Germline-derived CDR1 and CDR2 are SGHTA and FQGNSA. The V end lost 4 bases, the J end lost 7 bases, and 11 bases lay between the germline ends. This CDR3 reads CASSSYQWNEQFF. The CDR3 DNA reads TGTGCCAGCAGCTCGTACCAGTGGAATGAGCAGTTCTTC.

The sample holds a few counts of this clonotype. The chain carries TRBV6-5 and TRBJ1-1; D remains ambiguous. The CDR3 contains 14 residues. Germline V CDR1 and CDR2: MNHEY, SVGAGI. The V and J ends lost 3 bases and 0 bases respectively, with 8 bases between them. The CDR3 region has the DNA TGTGCCAGCAGTTATACGAGCATGAACACTGAAGCTTTCTTT. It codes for CASSYTSMNTEAFF.

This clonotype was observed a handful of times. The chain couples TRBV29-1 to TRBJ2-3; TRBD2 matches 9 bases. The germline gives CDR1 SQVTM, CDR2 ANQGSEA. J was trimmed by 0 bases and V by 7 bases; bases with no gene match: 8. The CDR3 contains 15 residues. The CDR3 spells CSARSSGASTDTQYF. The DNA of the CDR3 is TGCAGCGCCCGCTCTAGCGGGGCTAGCACAGATACGCAGTATTTT.

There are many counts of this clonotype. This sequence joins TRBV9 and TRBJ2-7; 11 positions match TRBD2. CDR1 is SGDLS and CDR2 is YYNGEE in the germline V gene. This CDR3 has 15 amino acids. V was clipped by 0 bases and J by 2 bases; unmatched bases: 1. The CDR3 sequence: CASSVASGRTYEQYF. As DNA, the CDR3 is TGTGCCAGCAGCGTAGCTAGCGGGAGGACCTACGAGCAGTACTTC.

As DNA, the CDR3 is TGTGCCAGCAGCTATGACGGGAGGCGAAGCACAGATACGCAGTATTTT. As protein: CASSYDGRRSTDTQYF. The chain carries TRBV12-3 or TRBV12-4 and TRBJ2-3; 7 bases align to TRBD2. This CDR3 region has 16 residues. Trimming at V came to 6 bases and at J to 0 bases, leaving 9 bases not matched to a gene.

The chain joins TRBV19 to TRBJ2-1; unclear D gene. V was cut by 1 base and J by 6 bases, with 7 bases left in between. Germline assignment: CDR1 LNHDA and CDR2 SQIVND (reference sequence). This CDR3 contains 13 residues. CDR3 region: CASSIAGRNEQFF. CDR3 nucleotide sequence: TGTGCCAGTAGTATAGCCGGCCGCAATGAGCAGTTCTTC.

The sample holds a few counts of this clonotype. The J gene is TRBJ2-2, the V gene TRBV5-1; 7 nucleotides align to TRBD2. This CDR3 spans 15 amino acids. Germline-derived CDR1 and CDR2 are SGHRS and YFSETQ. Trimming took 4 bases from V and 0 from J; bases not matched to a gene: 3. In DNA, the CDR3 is TGCGCCAGCAGCAGAGGACTAGCGAACACCGGGGAGCTGTTTTTT. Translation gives CASSRGLANTGELFF.

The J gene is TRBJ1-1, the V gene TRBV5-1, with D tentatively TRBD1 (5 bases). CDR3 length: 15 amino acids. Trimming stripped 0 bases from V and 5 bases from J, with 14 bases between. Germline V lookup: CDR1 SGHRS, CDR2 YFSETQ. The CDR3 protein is CASSLAGRVWTEAFF. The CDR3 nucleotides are TGCGCCAGCAGCTTGGCCGGCAGGGTCTGGACTGAAGCTTTCTTT.

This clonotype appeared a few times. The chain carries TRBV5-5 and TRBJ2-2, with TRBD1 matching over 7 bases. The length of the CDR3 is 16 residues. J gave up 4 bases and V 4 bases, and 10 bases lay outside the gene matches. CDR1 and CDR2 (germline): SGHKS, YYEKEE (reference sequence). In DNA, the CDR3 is TGTGCCAGCAGCCCCCCCGGGACAGCCCTCACCGGGGAGCTGTTTTTT. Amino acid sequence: CASSPPGTALTGELFF.

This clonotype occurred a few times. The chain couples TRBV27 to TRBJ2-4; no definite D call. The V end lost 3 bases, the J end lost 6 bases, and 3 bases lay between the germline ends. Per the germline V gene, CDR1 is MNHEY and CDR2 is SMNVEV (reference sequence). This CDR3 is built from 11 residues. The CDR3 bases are TGTGCCAGCAGTTTGGCAAACATTCAGTACTTC. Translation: CASSLANIQYF.

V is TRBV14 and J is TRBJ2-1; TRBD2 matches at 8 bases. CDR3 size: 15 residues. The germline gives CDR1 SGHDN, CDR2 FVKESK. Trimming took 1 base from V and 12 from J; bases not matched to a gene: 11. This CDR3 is CASSQGLAGLLRQFF. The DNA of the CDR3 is TGTGCCAGCAGCCAAGGTCTAGCGGGCCTGCTGCGGCAGTTCTTC. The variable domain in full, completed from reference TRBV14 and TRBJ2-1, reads EAGVTQFPSHSVIEKGQTVTLRCDPISGHDNLYWYRRVMGKEIKFLLHFVKESKQDESGMPNNRFLAERTGGTYSTLKVQPAELEDSGVYFCASSQGLAGLLRQFFGPGTRLTVL.

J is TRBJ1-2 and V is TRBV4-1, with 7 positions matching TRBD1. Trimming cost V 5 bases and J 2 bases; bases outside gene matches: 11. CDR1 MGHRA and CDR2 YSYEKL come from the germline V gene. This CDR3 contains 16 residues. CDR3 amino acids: CASSYPGTVRNYGYTF. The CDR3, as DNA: TGCGCCAGCAGCTACCCCGGGACAGTGAGAAACTATGGCTACACCTTC.